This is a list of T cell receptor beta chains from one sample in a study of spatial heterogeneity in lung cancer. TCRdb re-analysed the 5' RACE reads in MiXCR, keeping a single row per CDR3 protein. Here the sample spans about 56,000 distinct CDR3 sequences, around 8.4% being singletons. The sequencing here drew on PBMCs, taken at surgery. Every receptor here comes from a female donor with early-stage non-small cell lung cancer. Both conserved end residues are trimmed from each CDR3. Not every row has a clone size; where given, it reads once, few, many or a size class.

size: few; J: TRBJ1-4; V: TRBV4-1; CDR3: ASSQLDRGLGEKLF
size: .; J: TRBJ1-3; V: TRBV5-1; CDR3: ASSLTSSSGNTIY
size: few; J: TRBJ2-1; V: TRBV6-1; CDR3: ASSPKTLAGGYNEQF
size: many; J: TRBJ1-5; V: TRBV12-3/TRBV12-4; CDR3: ASSPTGVNQPQH
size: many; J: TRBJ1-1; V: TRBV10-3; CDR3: AISASVLTEAF
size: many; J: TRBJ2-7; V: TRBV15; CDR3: ATSRDRKYEQY
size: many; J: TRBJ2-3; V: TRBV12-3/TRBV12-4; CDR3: ASTLRGRSKTDTQY
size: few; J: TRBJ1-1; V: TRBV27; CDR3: ASSTGQGPPF
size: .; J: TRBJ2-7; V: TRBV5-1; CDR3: ASSLDVTGEQY
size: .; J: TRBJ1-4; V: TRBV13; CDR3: ASSKRGTNEKLF
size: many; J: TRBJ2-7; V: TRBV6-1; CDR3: ASSGNVGGDEQY
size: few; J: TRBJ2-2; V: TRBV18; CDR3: ASSPRRSGGGGELF
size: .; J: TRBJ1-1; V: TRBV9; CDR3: ASSQSGMNTEAF
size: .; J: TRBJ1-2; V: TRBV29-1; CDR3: SVDKTGDNYGYT
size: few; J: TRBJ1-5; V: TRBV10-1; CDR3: ARKGWQYNQPQH
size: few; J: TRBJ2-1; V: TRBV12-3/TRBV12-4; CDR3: ASSRAGTSNEQF
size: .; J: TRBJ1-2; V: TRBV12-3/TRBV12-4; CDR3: ASIEDRGHGYT
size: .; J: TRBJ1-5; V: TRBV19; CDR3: ASSHELGPQH
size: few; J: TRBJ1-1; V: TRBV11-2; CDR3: ASSSAGIEAF
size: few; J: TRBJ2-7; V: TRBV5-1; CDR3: ASSLTGFGSYEQY